Shown below are 17 T cell receptor beta chains from a single sample sequenced in a study of blood T cell repertoires in COVID-19. The method was immunoSEQ multiplex PCR; TCRdb's version includes in-frame clones alone and lacks a portion of them. This table has more than 150,000 clones, roughly 76% appearing once. Sequencing was performed on peripheral blood. These receptor sequences come from a woman over 75 with COVID-19, enrolled during active disease.

The genes are TRBV7-8 and TRBJ1-1; D perhaps matches TRBD1 (6 bases). Germline V gene lookup returns CDR1 SGHVS and CDR2 FQNEAQ. The CDR3 is made up of 15 amino acids. With 1 base removed from V and 4 bases from J, the gap between germline ends came to 13 bases. CDR3 in DNA: TGTGCCAGCAGCTTAGGATGGACAGAGGGCACTGAAGCTTTCTTT. Encoded protein: CASSLGWTEGTEAFF.

The gene calls are TRBV11-2 and TRBJ2-7; TRBD1 matches at 9 bases. J gave up 2 bases and V 2 bases, and 7 bases lay outside the gene matches. The CDR3 loop spans 16 amino acids. Germline lookup yields CDR1 SGHAT and CDR2 FQNNGV. The CDR3 bases are TGTGCCAGCAGCTTATTGCCGGGACAGGGTGCCTACGAGCAGTACTTC. Translated: CASSLLPGQGAYEQYF.

The CDR3 sequence is CASSRTVQETQYF. As DNA, the CDR3 is TGTGCCAGTAGCAGGACAGTCCAAGAGACCCAGTACTTC. This rearrangement joins TRBV19 to TRBJ2-5, with D perhaps matching TRBD1 (6 bases). The CDR3 is 13 residues long. Trimming shortened V by 6 bases and J by 1 base, and 9 bases separated the two germline ends. Germline V gives CDR1 LNHDA, CDR2 SQIVND (reference sequence).

This rearrangement joins TRBV7-2 to TRBJ1-6, with TRBD1 matching 11 bases. V lost 7 bases, J lost 8 bases, and 7 bases stayed unmatched. Germline lookup yields CDR1 SGHTA and CDR2 FQGNSA. This CDR3 has 15 amino acids. DNA of the CDR3: TGTGCCAGCACCGCGGACAGGGGGCAGGATTCACCCCTCCACTTT. Translating gives CASTADRGQDSPLHF.

The chain is built from TRBV4-3 and TRBJ1-3; no firm D call. Per the germline V gene, CDR1 is LGHNA and CDR2 is YSLEER. The CDR3 has 15 amino acids. Trimming removed 0 bases from V and 1 base from J, with 7 bases in between. The CDR3 bases are TGCGCCAGCAGCCAAGACTGGCAGTCTGGAAACACCATATATTTT. Residues: CASSQDWQSGNTIYF.

This rearrangement joins TRBV6-2 or TRBV6-3 to TRBJ2-2; no reliable D call. Trimming stripped 2 bases from V and 9 bases from J, with 13 bases between. The CDR3 extends over 14 amino acids. Germline CDR1 MNHEY, CDR2 SVGEGT. The CDR3: CASSYARFQRELFF. The CDR3 nucleotides are TGTGCCAGCAGTTACGCCAGGTTTCAAAGGGAGCTGTTTTTT.

The chain combines TRBV27 with TRBJ1-2, with 8 bases matching TRBD1. With 6 bases clipped from V and 1 base from J, the junction kept 7 bases outside the gene matches. The germline V gene has CDR1 MNHEY and CDR2 SMNVEV (reference sequence). CDR3 length equals 15 residues. The CDR3 here is CASSRATGGNYGYTF. Written as DNA, the CDR3 is TGTGCCAGCAGCCGAGCCACAGGGGGTAACTATGGCTACACCTTC.

This clone was counted once. This chain uses TRBV7-2 with TRBJ1-5; TRBD1 aligns across 8 bases. CDR3 size: 14 residues. V lost 5 bases to trimming and J lost 2 bases; unmatched junction nucleotides: 2. Germline-derived CDR1 and CDR2 are SGHTA and FQGNSA. CDR3 sequence (DNA): TGTGCCAGCAGCACGACAGGGGGCAATCAGCCCCAGCATTTT. This codes for CASSTTGGNQPQHF.

J is TRBJ2-1 and V is TRBV10-3, with 7 nucleotides matching TRBD2. V shed 2 bases and J 8 bases; nucleotides not matched to a gene: 6. The CDR3 sequence is 14 residues long. The V gene's germline CDR1 is ENHRY and CDR2 SYGVKD. The CDR3 bases are TGTGCCATCAGTGAGCGGGGGGTAGGCGATGAGCAGTTCTTC. It codes for CAISERGVGDEQFF.

The chain couples TRBV2 to TRBJ2-3, with D perhaps TRBD2 (6 bases). CDR1 and CDR2 from the germline V gene are SNHLY and FYNNEI. Deletions cut 11 bases from V and 3 bases from J, with 15 bases between. The CDR3 loop spans 13 amino acids. CDR3 residues: CASLLRGTDTQYF. The CDR3 coding sequence is TGTGCCTCCCTTTTGCGGGGTACAGATACGCAGTATTTT.

This chain connects TRBV5-1 to TRBJ1-3; tentatively, D is TRBD1 (6 bases). The germline V gene has CDR1 SGHRS and CDR2 YFSETQ. The V and J ends lost 5 bases and 2 bases respectively, with 14 bases between them. This CDR3 comprises 15 residues. The CDR3 reads CASSRQGSPGNTIYF. The CDR3 DNA reads TGCGCCAGCAGTCGGCAGGGGTCCCCTGGAAACACCATATATTTT.

The rearrangement joins TRBV6-1 to TRBJ1-2; D is unresolved. This CDR3 spans 13 amino acids. CDR1 MNHNS and CDR2 SASEGT come from the germline V gene. With 3 bases removed from V and 1 base from J, the gap between germline ends came to 6 bases. Here the CDR3 DNA reads TGTGCCAGCAGTGATACGGTTAACTATGGCTACACCTTC. Translation: CASSDTVNYGYTF.

This chain joins TRBV27 and TRBJ1-2; D unresolved. The germline V gene has CDR1 MNHEY and CDR2 SMNVEV (reference sequence). V lost 4 bases and J 2 bases, leaving 8 bases between the germline ends. The CDR3 is 13 residues long. For the CDR3, the DNA is TGTGCCAGCAGTTCCACTATGAACTATGGCTACACCTTC. It encodes CASSSTMNYGYTF.

This chain joins TRBV6-2 or TRBV6-3 and TRBJ2-1; 8 bases match TRBD2. V was pared by 0 bases and J by 9 bases, with 7 bases of the junction left unmatched. The CDR3 contains 15 residues. Germline lookup yields CDR1 MNHEY and CDR2 SVGEGT. In nucleotides, the CDR3 is TGTGCCAGCAGTTACTCGCGGGGGGTACACAGTGAGCAGTTCTTC. Its translation is CASSYSRGVHSEQFF.

The gene calls are TRBV19 and TRBJ2-1, with D possibly TRBD2 on 5 matching bases. CDR3 size: 13 residues. V was clipped by 2 bases and J by 10 bases, with 12 bases between them. Germline V gives CDR1 LNHDA, CDR2 SQIVND (reference sequence). CDR3 protein: CASSINGELEQFF. CDR3 nucleotide sequence: TGTGCCAGTAGTATAAACGGGGAGTTGGAGCAGTTCTTC.

The gene calls are TRBV9 and TRBJ2-7, with 12 positions matching TRBD2. The length of the CDR3 is 18 residues. J was trimmed by 2 bases and V by 4 bases; bases with no gene match: 13. The germline V gene has CDR1 SGDLS and CDR2 YYNGEE. The CDR3 reads CASSKHQRTSGTPYEQYF. Written as DNA, the CDR3 is TGTGCCAGCAGCAAACACCAGCGGACTAGCGGGACACCCTACGAGCAGTACTTC. The full variable domain, its missing parts supplied by reference TRBV9 and TRBJ2-7, is DSGVTQTPKHLITATGQRVTLRCSPRSGDLSVYWYQQSLDQGLQFLIQYYNGEERAKGNILERFSAQQFPDLHSELNLSSLELGDSALYFCASSKHQRTSGTPYEQYFGPGTRLTVT.

The chain combines TRBV29-1 with TRBJ2-7; D may be TRBD1 (5 bases). Germline V gene data show CDR1 as SQVTM and CDR2 as ANQGSEA. The CDR3 runs 13 residues. Trimming stripped 4 bases from V and 2 bases from J, with 12 bases between. In DNA form, the CDR3 reads TGCAGCGTTGGGGTGGGGCCCGCCTACGAGCAGTACTTC. It yields the protein CSVGVGPAYEQYF.